This T cell receptor (beta chain) was sequenced for a study of T cell responses to AZD1222 COVID-19 vaccine. Trimming stripped 1 base from V and 2 bases from J, with 12 bases between. Germline V gives CDR1 SGHKS, CDR2 YYEKEE (reference sequence). The CDR3 is 15 amino acids. Study results and caveats: Clonal diversity was possibly underestimated, and white British individuals and females predominated among donors. Along spike, vaccine-associated CD4 TCRs were found throughout, with dominance at 160-218 and 743-854.

The table came from immunoSEQ multiplex PCR; TCRdb's copy has only in-frame clones and leaves some out. Of 170,000 or so clones listed, 70% to 90% are singletons. Notes on this clone: Its specificity is unknown.

This material consisted of peripheral blood, taken 28 days after the second AZD1222 dose. The rearrangement links TRBV5-5 to TRBJ1-2, with D uncertain. The sequence was obtained from an adult who received the AZD1222 COVID-19 vaccine. In nucleotides, the CDR3 is TGTGCCAGCAGCTTGTTGCAGGCAATGAACTATGGCTACACCTTC. Residues: CASSLLQAMNYGYTF.